Listed below are T cell receptor beta chains from one sample, sequenced in a study of neurological immune-mediated disorders. TCRdb processed the 5' RACE reads anew with MiXCR; each CDR3 protein has one entry. The sample has fewer than 110,000 distinct CDR3 sequences, approximately 10% seen once. The sequencing sample was made of PBMCs. The receptors were sampled from a female donor with HTLV-1-associated myelopathy (HAM/TSP). CDR3s leave out the opening cysteine and the closing phenylalanine or tryptophan. The size field is filled for only some rows; it gives once, few, many or a size class.

V: TRBV5-1; size: NA; CDR3: ASSESGGPLAEQY
V: TRBV7-9; size: many; CDR3: ASSSRGASYNSPLH
V: TRBV7-9; size: many; CDR3: ASSLVPWPKGSTDTQY
V: TRBV12-2; size: NA; CDR3: ASRLVTYNEQF
V: TRBV20-1; size: many; CDR3: SARPKGLGLGYEQY
V: TRBV5-1; size: many; CDR3: ASSYGLAGSYNEQF
V: TRBV2; size: many; CDR3: ATTSGGFTDTQY
V: TRBV20-1; size: many; CDR3: SGLLRPTDTQY
V: TRBV18; size: NA; CDR3: ASSPGYNEQF
V: TRBV5-1; size: many; CDR3: ASSSGTGSGSWF
V: TRBV7-8; size: NA; CDR3: ASSPVAGGNTDTQY
V: TRBV30; size: NA; CDR3: SWRPRDRRSPGWEQY
V: TRBV10-3; size: many; CDR3: AARPGEGYEQF
V: TRBV28; size: NA; CDR3: ASSFLDPTYEQY
V: TRBV20-1; size: many; CDR3: SARGLWGASFYNEQF
V: TRBV29-1; size: many; CDR3: SAERNRGGETQY
V: TRBV5-1; size: many; CDR3: ASSPARGANEQY
V: TRBV20-1; size: many; CDR3: SAGRRSSYEQY